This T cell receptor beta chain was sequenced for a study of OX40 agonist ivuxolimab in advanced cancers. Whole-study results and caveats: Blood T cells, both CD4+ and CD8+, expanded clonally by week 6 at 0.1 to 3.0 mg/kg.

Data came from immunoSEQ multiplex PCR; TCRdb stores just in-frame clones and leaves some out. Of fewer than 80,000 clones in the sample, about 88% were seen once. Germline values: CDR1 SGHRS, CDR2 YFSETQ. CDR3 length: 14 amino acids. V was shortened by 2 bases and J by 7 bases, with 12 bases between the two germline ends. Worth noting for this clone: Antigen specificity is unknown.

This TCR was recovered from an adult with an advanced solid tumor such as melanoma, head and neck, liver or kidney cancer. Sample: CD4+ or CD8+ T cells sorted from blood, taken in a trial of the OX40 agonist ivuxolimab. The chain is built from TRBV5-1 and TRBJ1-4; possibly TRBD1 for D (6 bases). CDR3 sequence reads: CASSLGGRGEKLFF. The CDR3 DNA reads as TGCGCCAGCAGCTTAGGGGGGCGCGGTGAAAAACTGTTTTTT.